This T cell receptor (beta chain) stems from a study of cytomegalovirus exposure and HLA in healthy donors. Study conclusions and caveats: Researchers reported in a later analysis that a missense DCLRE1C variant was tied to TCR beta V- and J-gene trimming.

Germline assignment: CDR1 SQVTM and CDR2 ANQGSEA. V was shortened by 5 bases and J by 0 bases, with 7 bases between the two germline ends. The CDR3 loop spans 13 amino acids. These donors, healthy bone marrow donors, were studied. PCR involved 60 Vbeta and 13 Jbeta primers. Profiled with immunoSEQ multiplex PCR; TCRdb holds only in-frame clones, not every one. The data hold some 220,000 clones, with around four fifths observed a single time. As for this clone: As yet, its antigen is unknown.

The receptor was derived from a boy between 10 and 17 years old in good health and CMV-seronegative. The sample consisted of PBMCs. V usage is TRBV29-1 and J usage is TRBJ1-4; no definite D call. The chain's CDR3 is CSVLRSTNEKLFF. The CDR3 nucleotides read TGCAGCGTTTTACGGTCAACTAATGAAAAACTGTTTTTT.